This TCR beta chain was sequenced in a study (TCRdb year 2016). This clonotype was detected only a few times. The antigen it binds to is not known. Base qualities are not provided; no much larger clone lies one nucleotide away. Library method: RT-PCR. The instrument given in TCRdb is Illumina MiSeq. TCRdb's own reprocessing of the public reads used fastp at Q25 and MiXCR and kept productive beta chains. When rows share a CDR3 protein, they turn into one entry using the most common DNA and genes. This sample has about 680,000 distinct CDR3 sequences in its table, and 13% to 15% of those were observed once. The ten largest clonotypes hold 3.6% of the sample. Reading from cysteine to phenylalanine, the CDR3 counts 15 amino acids. Just CDR3 DNA is preserved here, 45 bases in frame from base 1. Deletion took 1 base off V and 8 bases off J, with a span of 17 bases between the germline ends.

The sequence is built from TRBV12-3 or TRBV12-4 and TRBJ1-2, with TRBD1 as a weak D call on 5 bases. This sequence originates from a female donor in good health, serving as a healthy control. The sample consisted of memory CD4+ T cells from blood. The CDR3 sequence is CASSLVEGSNGGYTF. The nucleotide sequence reads as follows: TGTGCCAGCAGTTTAGTAGAGGGGTCTAACGGAGGCTACACCTTC.